The present TCR beta chain was sequenced within a study of T cell clones after liver transplantation. Germline V gene lookup returns CDR1 KGHSH and CDR2 LQKENI. Germline trimming cut 5 bases from V and 5 bases from J; bases unmatched to any gene: 8. The CDR3 sequence is 15 residues long. Generated by immunoSEQ multiplex PCR, the TCRdb table keeps only in-frame clones and is missing some. Of tens of thousands of clones detected, approximately 82% appear once; the ten largest clones hold roughly 3%. V usage is TRBV18 and J usage is TRBJ2-7; the match to TRBD1 covers 11 bases. The source is a human patient who received a liver transplant. The graft donor may account for some of the T cells. Here the sequenced sample was CD4+ T cells from blood, taken at the 22-month timepoint. The CDR3: CASSSNGQGADEQYF. The DNA of the CDR3 is TGTGCCAGCTCATCCAACGGACAGGGGGCCGACGAGCAGTACTTC.